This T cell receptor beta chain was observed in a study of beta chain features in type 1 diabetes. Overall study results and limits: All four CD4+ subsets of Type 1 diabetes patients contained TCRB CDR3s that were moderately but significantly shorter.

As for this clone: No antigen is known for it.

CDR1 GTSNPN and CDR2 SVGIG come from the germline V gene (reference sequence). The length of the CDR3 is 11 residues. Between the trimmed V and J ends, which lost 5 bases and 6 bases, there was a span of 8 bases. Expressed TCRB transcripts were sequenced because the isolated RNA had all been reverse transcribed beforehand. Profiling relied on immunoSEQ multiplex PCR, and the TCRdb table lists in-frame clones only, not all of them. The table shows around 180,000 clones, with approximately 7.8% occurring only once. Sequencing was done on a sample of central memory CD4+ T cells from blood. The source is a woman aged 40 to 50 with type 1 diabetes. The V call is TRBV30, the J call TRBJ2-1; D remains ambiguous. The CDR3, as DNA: TGTGCCTGGGGCAGAGGCAATGAGCAGTTCTTC. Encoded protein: CAWGRGNEQFF.